This record concerns one TCR beta chain sequence. What it binds is unknown. The researchers isolated CD4+ and CD8+ T cells from PBMCs by sorting. This specimen comes from a study of CD8+ T cells in alopecia areata. On the study more broadly: Treated patients were given oral tofacitinib, which was dosed at 5 to 10 mg twice daily. Tofacitinib ran for 6 to 18 months before 6 months off drug.

Study-wide results and caveats: Against the mouse data, patients shared TCRs less clearly, possibly for HLA reasons.

Extracted from the samples, RNA was reverse transcribed into cDNA to serve as the sequencing template. Assay used: immunoSEQ multiplex PCR; TCRdb lists only in-frame clones, some missing. The data hold 170,000 or so clones, with approximately 56% observed a single time. This sequence originates from a human donor with alopecia areata. The sample here was CD4+ T cells sorted from blood, taken at week 0.

The chain's CDR3 is CASSLVNRVPYEQYF. CDR3 nucleotide sequence: TGCGCCAGCAGCTTGGTAAACAGGGTACCCTACGAGCAGTACTTC. The J gene is TRBJ2-7, the V gene TRBV5-1; weak D call: TRBD1 (6 bases). CDR1 and CDR2 (germline): SGHRS, YFSETQ. V lost 0 bases to trimming and J lost 2 bases, with 12 bases between them. The CDR3 extends over 15 amino acids.